These T cell receptor beta chains were read from a single sample in a study of T-cell memory formation after mild COVID-19. TCRdb passed the 5' RACE reads through MiXCR, listing each CDR3 protein once. The sample has 150,000 to 200,000 distinct CDR3 sequences, approximately 18% seen once. Material: PBMCs or a T cell subset sorted from them (not recorded which). The source of these receptors is a man between 18 and 29 years old who had mild COVID-19 (a few samples of this study predate the infection). Cell type and time point are not known. The CDR3 runs from the conserved cysteine through the conserved F or W. Fields, in order: D gene, clone size, J gene, V gene, CDR3 DNA, CDR3 protein. A D gene is named only where the DNA matches it firmly. A row's size may be missing; if present it is once, few, many or a size class.

d_call: NA; clone_size: NA; j_call: TRBJ2-5; v_call: TRBV5-1; cdr3_nt: TGCGCCAGCACGGAGCCGGCTCTGGAGACCCAGTACTTC; cdr3_aa: CASTEPALETQYF
d_call: NA; clone_size: NA; j_call: TRBJ2-2; v_call: TRBV29-1; cdr3_nt: TGCAGCGTTGGAGGTTGGAACACCGGGGAGCTGTTTTTT; cdr3_aa: CSVGGWNTGELFF
d_call: NA; clone_size: few; j_call: TRBJ2-1; v_call: TRBV20-1; cdr3_nt: TGCAGTGCTATGACTCTGGACGGGGCCTCCTACAATGAGCAGTTCTTC; cdr3_aa: CSAMTLDGASYNEQFF
d_call: TRBD2; clone_size: few; j_call: TRBJ2-5; v_call: TRBV5-6; cdr3_nt: TGTGCCAGCAGCTCTACCCGGGGGGGCGAGACCCAGTACTTC; cdr3_aa: CASSSTRGGETQYF
d_call: NA; clone_size: few; j_call: TRBJ1-2; v_call: TRBV4-2; cdr3_nt: TGTGCCAGCAGCCCCGGAGGGCCAGGAGGGAGATATGGCTACACCTTC; cdr3_aa: CASSPGGPGGRYGYTF
d_call: NA; clone_size: few; j_call: TRBJ1-2; v_call: TRBV20-1; cdr3_nt: TGCAGTGCTAGAGATGCCCTAACCAACTTTTACAGGGAGGAAAATGGCTACACCTTC; cdr3_aa: CSARDALTNFYREENGYTF
d_call: TRBD1; clone_size: few; j_call: TRBJ2-5; v_call: TRBV7-2; cdr3_nt: TGTGCCAGCAGCCCCGGACAGGGGGATCGAGAGACCCAGTACTTC; cdr3_aa: CASSPGQGDRETQYF
d_call: NA; clone_size: many; j_call: TRBJ2-2; v_call: TRBV7-2; cdr3_nt: TGTGCCAGCACCCTCAGCCCCCAGAGCGGGGAGCTGTTTTTT; cdr3_aa: CASTLSPQSGELFF
d_call: NA; clone_size: few; j_call: TRBJ2-5; v_call: TRBV12-3/TRBV12-4; cdr3_nt: TGTGCCAGCAGTTTGGGCAGTCCAGAGACCCAGTACTTC; cdr3_aa: CASSLGSPETQYF
d_call: NA; clone_size: many; j_call: TRBJ1-2; v_call: TRBV20-1; cdr3_nt: TGCAGTGCGCCGGAGGGGATTACTAACTATGGCTACACCTTC; cdr3_aa: CSAPEGITNYGYTF
d_call: NA; clone_size: NA; j_call: TRBJ2-5; v_call: TRBV30; cdr3_nt: TGTGCCTGGAGTGTATCGGCCGGGAGGACCCAGTACTTC; cdr3_aa: CAWSVSAGRTQYF
d_call: NA; clone_size: NA; j_call: TRBJ2-7; v_call: TRBV4-2; cdr3_nt: TGTGCCAGCAGCCAAGGGGCGGGCCCCTACGAGCAGTACTTC; cdr3_aa: CASSQGAGPYEQYF
d_call: NA; clone_size: NA; j_call: TRBJ2-5; v_call: TRBV7-9; cdr3_nt: TGTGCCAGCAGCTTAGCGGTTCGGCAAGAGACCCAGTACTTC; cdr3_aa: CASSLAVRQETQYF
d_call: TRBD1; clone_size: NA; j_call: TRBJ2-5; v_call: TRBV20-1; cdr3_nt: TGCAGTGCTAGATTTACAGGGGCCCAAGAGACCCAGTACTTC; cdr3_aa: CSARFTGAQETQYF
d_call: NA; clone_size: NA; j_call: TRBJ1-5; v_call: TRBV6-2/TRBV6-3; cdr3_nt: TGTGCCAGCAGTCTTACAGGGTTTCAGCCCCAGCATTTT; cdr3_aa: CASSLTGFQPQHF
d_call: NA; clone_size: few; j_call: TRBJ1-2; v_call: TRBV12-3/TRBV12-4; cdr3_nt: TGTGCCAGCAGTTCCCAGGACTATGGCTACACCTTC; cdr3_aa: CASSSQDYGYTF
d_call: TRBD1; clone_size: NA; j_call: TRBJ2-1; v_call: TRBV2; cdr3_nt: TGTGCCAGCAGTGACCGGACAGGGGGGGCTGAGCAGTTCTTC; cdr3_aa: CASSDRTGGAEQFF
d_call: NA; clone_size: NA; j_call: TRBJ1-1; v_call: TRBV30; cdr3_nt: TGTGCCGGCAGGGAAGCGAACACTGAAGCTTTCTTT; cdr3_aa: CAGREANTEAFF
d_call: TRBD2; clone_size: NA; j_call: TRBJ2-5; v_call: TRBV12-3/TRBV12-4; cdr3_nt: TGTGCCAGCAGTTTGACTAGCGGGGGATATCCCCAGTACTTC; cdr3_aa: CASSLTSGGYPQYF
d_call: NA; clone_size: NA; j_call: TRBJ1-5; v_call: TRBV7-9; cdr3_nt: TGTGCCAGCAGCCCATGGGACGCTGTTCAGCCCCAGCATTTT; cdr3_aa: CASSPWDAVQPQHF
d_call: NA; clone_size: few; j_call: TRBJ2-5; v_call: TRBV6-2/TRBV6-3; cdr3_nt: TGTGCCAGCAGTTACTCGATCCCGCGGGGAGAAGAGACCCAGTACTTC; cdr3_aa: CASSYSIPRGEETQYF
d_call: TRBD2; clone_size: few; j_call: TRBJ2-1; v_call: TRBV20-1; cdr3_nt: TGCAGTGCCTCCCTTAGCGGGGGGTTTTACAATGAGCAGTTCTTC; cdr3_aa: CSASLSGGFYNEQFF
d_call: TRBD2; clone_size: NA; j_call: TRBJ2-1; v_call: TRBV11-3; cdr3_nt: TGTGCCAGCAGCTTAAGGGAGGGGAATGAGCAGTTCTTC; cdr3_aa: CASSLREGNEQFF
d_call: NA; clone_size: many; j_call: TRBJ1-2; v_call: TRBV4-3; cdr3_nt: TGCGCCAGCAGCCAAGGGGTTACCTATGGCTACACCTTC; cdr3_aa: CASSQGVTYGYTF
d_call: NA; clone_size: few; j_call: TRBJ1-6; v_call: TRBV4-3; cdr3_nt: TGCGCCAGCAGCCAAGATAGGGACATAAGCTCACCCCTCCACTTT; cdr3_aa: CASSQDRDISSPLHF
d_call: NA; clone_size: few; j_call: TRBJ2-5; v_call: TRBV7-9; cdr3_nt: TGTGCCAGCACCAAAGGAGGGGTGCAAGAGACCCAGTACTTC; cdr3_aa: CASTKGGVQETQYF
d_call: NA; clone_size: many; j_call: TRBJ2-5; v_call: TRBV5-1; cdr3_nt: TGCGCCAGCAGCCCCAGGACGGACCCAGAGACCCAGTACTTC; cdr3_aa: CASSPRTDPETQYF
d_call: NA; clone_size: NA; j_call: TRBJ2-5; v_call: TRBV7-3; cdr3_nt: TGTGCCAGCAGCTTAAGTCGGGCAGGCCGTGGAGAGACCCAGTACTTC; cdr3_aa: CASSLSRAGRGETQYF
d_call: NA; clone_size: NA; j_call: TRBJ1-1; v_call: TRBV12-3/TRBV12-4; cdr3_nt: TGTGCCAGCAGTTTTGACACAACCTTGAACACTGAAGCTTTCTTT; cdr3_aa: CASSFDTTLNTEAFF
d_call: NA; clone_size: NA; j_call: TRBJ2-3; v_call: TRBV20-1; cdr3_nt: TGCAGTGCTGAGACCGGGACCCCGGGCGCAGATACGCAGTATTTT; cdr3_aa: CSAETGTPGADTQYF
d_call: TRBD2; clone_size: few; j_call: TRBJ2-2; v_call: TRBV6-5; cdr3_nt: TGTGCCAGCAGTTACTCCGCGGGGGGTGTCACCGGGGAGCTGTTTTTT; cdr3_aa: CASSYSAGGVTGELFF
d_call: NA; clone_size: NA; j_call: TRBJ1-1; v_call: TRBV7-8; cdr3_nt: TGTGCCAGCACCCCCTGGTCAAACACTGAAGCTTTCTTT; cdr3_aa: CASTPWSNTEAFF
d_call: NA; clone_size: few; j_call: TRBJ2-5; v_call: TRBV3-1; cdr3_nt: TGTGCCAGCAGCGCGAGGCTAGCGTTCCAAGAGACCCAGTACTTC; cdr3_aa: CASSARLAFQETQYF
d_call: TRBD1; clone_size: NA; j_call: TRBJ1-5; v_call: TRBV7-9; cdr3_nt: TGTGCCAGCAGCTCCGGGACAGGGATCCCTAGCAATCAGCCCCAGCATTTT; cdr3_aa: CASSSGTGIPSNQPQHF
d_call: NA; clone_size: few; j_call: TRBJ2-3; v_call: TRBV5-1; cdr3_nt: TGCGCCAGCAGCCGCCTGACTAGACGGGCAGATACGCAGTATTTT; cdr3_aa: CASSRLTRRADTQYF
d_call: NA; clone_size: few; j_call: TRBJ2-4; v_call: TRBV7-2; cdr3_nt: TGTGCCAGCAGCCCTCAGGGAGGGGGAAACATTCAGTACTTC; cdr3_aa: CASSPQGGGNIQYF
d_call: TRBD1; clone_size: few; j_call: TRBJ2-3; v_call: TRBV5-1; cdr3_nt: TGCGCCAGCAGCTTGGACAGGGGGCGGGGTACAGATACGCAGTATTTT; cdr3_aa: CASSLDRGRGTDTQYF